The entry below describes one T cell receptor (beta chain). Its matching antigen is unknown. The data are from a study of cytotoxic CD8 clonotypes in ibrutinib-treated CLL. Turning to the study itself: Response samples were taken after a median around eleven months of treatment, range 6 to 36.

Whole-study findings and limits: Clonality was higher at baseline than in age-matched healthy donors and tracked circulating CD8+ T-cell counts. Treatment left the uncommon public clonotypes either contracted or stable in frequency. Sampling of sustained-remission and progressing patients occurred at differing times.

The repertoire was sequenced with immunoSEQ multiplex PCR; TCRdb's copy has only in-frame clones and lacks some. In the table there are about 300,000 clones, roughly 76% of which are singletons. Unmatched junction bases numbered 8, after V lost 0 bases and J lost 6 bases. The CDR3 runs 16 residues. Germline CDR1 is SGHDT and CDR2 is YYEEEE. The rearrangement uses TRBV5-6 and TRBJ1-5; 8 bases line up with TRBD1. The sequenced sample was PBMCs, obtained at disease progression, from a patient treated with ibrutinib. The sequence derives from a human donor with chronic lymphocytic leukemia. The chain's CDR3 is CASSLGVGRGLQPQHF. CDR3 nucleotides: TGTGCCAGCAGCTTGGGGGTTGGCAGGGGGCTTCAGCCCCAGCATTTT. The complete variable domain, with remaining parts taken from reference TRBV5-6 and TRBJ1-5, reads DAGVTQSPTHLIKTRGQQVTLRCSPKSGHDTVSWYQQALGQGPQFIFQYYEEEERQRGNFPDRFSGHQFPNYSSELNVNALLLGDSALYLCASSLGVGRGLQPQHFGDGTRLSIL.